One and the same sample provided the 5 T cell receptor beta chains below, sequenced in a study of shared clonotypes between healthy human individuals. Data came from immunoSEQ multiplex PCR; TCRdb stores just in-frame clones and leaves some out. The sample includes under 350,000 clones, around nine tenths of them seen just once. Material for sequencing was memory CD8+ T cells sorted from blood. Subset specified: CD45RO+ cells pooled with CCR7-negative TemRA cells. The receptors stem from a man aged 18 to 29 in good health.

The chain employs TRBV4-1 and TRBJ1-3; unclear D gene. CDR1 is MGHRA, CDR2 YSYEKL, per germline. The V end lost 1 base, the J end lost 8 bases, and 3 bases lay between the germline ends. The CDR3 contains 11 residues. The DNA of the CDR3 is TGCGCCAGCAGCCAAGGGGACACCATATATTTT. It yields the protein CASSQGDTIYF.

The chain couples TRBV30 to TRBJ2-6, with TRBD1 identical over 8 bases. V gave up 3 bases and J gave up 5 bases; unmatched junction bases: 6. This CDR3 spans 15 amino acids. Germline V CDR1 and CDR2: GTSNPN, SVGIG (reference sequence). The CDR3 DNA sequence: TGTGCCTGGAGCTTTGACAGGGGTCGGGCCAACGTCCTGACTTTC. Encoded protein: CAWSFDRGRANVLTF.

The chain is built from TRBV6-4 and TRBJ2-7, with a tentative D call TRBD1 (5 bases). The CDR3 consists of 15 residues. V was pared by 7 bases and J by 4 bases, with 20 bases between. Germline-derived CDR1 and CDR2 are MRHNA and SNTAGT. The CDR3 DNA follows: TGTGCCAGCAAGGAGAAGTATCAAGGGGTTTACGAGCAGTACTTC. Its translation: CASKEKYQGVYEQYF.

This clone has only one observation. This chain connects TRBV7-9 to TRBJ2-1; 9 bases fit TRBD1. The trim removed 7 bases at V and 1 base at J, leaving 5 bases unmatched. The CDR3 is 15 amino acids. In germline, CDR1 is SEHNR, CDR2 FQNEAQ (reference sequence). CDR3 nucleotide sequence: TGTGCCAGCACTCAGGGACAGGGATCCTACAATGAGCAGTTCTTC. This translates into CASTQGQGSYNEQFF.

The chain links TRBV19 to TRBJ2-5; the D gene is possibly TRBD2 (5 bases). Germline V gene data show CDR1 as LNHDA and CDR2 as SQIVND (reference sequence). The V and J ends lost 3 bases and 5 bases respectively, with 10 bases between them. This CDR3 spans 13 amino acids. CDR3 sequence (DNA): TGTGCCAGTAGTATCACGGGGTGGGAGACCCAGTACTTC. It is translated as CASSITGWETQYF.